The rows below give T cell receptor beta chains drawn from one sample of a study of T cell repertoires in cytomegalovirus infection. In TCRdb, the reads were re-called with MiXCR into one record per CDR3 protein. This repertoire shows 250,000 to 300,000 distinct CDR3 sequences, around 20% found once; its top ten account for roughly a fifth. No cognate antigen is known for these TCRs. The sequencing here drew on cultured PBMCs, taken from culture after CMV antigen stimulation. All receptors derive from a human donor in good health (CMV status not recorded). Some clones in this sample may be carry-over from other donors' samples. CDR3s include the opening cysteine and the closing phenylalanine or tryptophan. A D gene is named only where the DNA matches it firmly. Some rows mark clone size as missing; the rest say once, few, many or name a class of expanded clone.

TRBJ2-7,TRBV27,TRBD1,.,CASSFDRDRGGEQYF,TGTGCCAGCAGTTTTGACCGGGACAGGGGTGGCGAGCAGTACTTC
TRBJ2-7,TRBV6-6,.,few,CASSYMGGYEQYF,TGTGCCAGCAGTTACATGGGGGGCTACGAGCAGTACTTC
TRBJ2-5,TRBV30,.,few,CAWSVQGAQETQYF,TGTGCCTGGAGTGTTCAAGGGGCACAAGAGACCCAGTACTTC
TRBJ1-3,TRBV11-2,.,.,CASSKPTGAGNTIYF,TGTGCCAGCAGCAAACCGACAGGTGCTGGAAACACCATATATTTT
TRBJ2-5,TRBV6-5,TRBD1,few,CASSRDRDETQYF,TGTGCCAGCAGTCGGGACAGGGATGAGACCCAGTACTTC
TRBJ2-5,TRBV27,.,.,CASSPRGAGETQYF,TGTGCCAGCAGCCCCAGGGGAGCCGGAGAGACCCAGTACTTC
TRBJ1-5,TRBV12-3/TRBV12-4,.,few,CASSLELRTQHF,TGTGCCAGCAGTTTAGAACTCAGGACCCAGCATTTT
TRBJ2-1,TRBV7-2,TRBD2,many,CASSWSGTSDYNEQFF,TGTGCCAGCAGCTGGTCCGGGACTAGCGATTACAATGAGCAGTTCTTC
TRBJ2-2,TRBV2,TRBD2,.,CASTTSGRATGELFF,TGTGCCAGCACCACTAGCGGGAGGGCCACCGGGGAGCTGTTTTTT
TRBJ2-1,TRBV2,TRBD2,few,CASTPRGLAVYNEQFF,TGTGCCAGCACTCCCCGGGGACTAGCGGTATACAATGAGCAGTTCTTC
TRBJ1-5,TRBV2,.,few,CASMNQGPSNQPQHF,TGTGCCAGCATGAACCAGGGGCCTAGCAATCAGCCCCAGCATTTT
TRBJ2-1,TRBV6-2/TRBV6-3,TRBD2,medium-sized,CASSYFGGTEQFF,TGTGCCAGCAGTTACTTCGGGGGGACCGAGCAGTTCTTC
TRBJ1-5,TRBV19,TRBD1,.,CASGTAAGVGQPQHF,TGTGCCAGCGGGACAGCCGCAGGGGTAGGTCAGCCCCAGCATTTT
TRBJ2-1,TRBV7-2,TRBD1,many,CASTLIPGQGGNEQFF,TGTGCCAGCACCCTCATCCCGGGACAGGGAGGCAATGAGCAGTTCTTC
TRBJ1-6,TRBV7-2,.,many,CASTKLGYNSPLHF,TGTGCCAGCACCAAATTAGGGTATAATTCACCCCTCCACTTT
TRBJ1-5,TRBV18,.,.,CASSPRGAQPQHF,TGTGCCAGCTCACCAAGGGGGGCTCAGCCCCAGCATTTT
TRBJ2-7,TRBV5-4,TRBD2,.,CASSSGLAGEYHEQYF,TGTGCCAGCAGCTCTGGACTAGCGGGAGAGTACCACGAGCAGTACTTC